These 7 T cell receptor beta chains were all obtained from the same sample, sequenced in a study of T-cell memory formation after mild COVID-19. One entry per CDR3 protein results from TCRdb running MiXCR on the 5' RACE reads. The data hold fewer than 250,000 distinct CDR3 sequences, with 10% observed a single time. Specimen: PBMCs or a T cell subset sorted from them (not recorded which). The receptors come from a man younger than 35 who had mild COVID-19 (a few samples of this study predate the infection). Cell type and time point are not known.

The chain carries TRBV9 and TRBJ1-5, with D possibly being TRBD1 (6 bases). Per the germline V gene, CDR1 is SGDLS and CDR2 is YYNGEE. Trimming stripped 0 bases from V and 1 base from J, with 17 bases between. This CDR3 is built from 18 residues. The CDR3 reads CASSVGTSTGGSNQPQHF. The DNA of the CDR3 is TGTGCCAGCAGCGTAGGGACCTCTACCGGGGGCAGCAATCAGCCCCAGCATTTT.

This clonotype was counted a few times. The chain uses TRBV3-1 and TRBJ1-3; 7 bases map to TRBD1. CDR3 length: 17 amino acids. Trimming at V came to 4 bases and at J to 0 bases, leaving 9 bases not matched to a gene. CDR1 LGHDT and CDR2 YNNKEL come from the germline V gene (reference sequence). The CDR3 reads CASSRYRDSRSGNTIYF. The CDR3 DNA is TGTGCCAGCAGCCGATATCGGGACAGCCGCTCTGGAAACACCATATATTTT.

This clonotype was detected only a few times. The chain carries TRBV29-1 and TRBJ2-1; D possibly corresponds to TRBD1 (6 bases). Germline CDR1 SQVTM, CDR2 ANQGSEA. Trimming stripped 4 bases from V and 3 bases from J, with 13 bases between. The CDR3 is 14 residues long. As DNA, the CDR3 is TGCAGCGTTGTTAAGGTCAGGGGCTACAATGAGCAGTTCTTC. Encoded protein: CSVVKVRGYNEQFF.

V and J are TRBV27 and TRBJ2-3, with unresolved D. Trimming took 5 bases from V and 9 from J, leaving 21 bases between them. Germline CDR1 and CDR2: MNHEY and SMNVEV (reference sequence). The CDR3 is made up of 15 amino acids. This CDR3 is CASSPRSLVPRTQYF. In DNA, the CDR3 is TGTGCCAGCAGTCCCCGGTCTTTAGTCCCTAGGACGCAGTATTTT.

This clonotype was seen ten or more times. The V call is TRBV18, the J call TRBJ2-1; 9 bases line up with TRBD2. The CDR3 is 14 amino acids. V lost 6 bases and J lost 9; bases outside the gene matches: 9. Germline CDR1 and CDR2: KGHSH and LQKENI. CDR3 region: CASSPSGGPSEQFF. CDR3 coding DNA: TGTGCCAGCTCGCCCAGCGGGGGGCCTAGTGAGCAGTTCTTC.

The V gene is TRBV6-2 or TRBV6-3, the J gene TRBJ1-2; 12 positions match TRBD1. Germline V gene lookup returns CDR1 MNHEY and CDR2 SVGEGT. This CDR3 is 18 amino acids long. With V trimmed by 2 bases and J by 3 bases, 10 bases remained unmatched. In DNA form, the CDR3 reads TGTGCCAGCAGTTACCCATCCCGGGACAGGGGGCGATACTATGGCTACACCTTC. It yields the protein CASSYPSRDRGRYYGYTF.

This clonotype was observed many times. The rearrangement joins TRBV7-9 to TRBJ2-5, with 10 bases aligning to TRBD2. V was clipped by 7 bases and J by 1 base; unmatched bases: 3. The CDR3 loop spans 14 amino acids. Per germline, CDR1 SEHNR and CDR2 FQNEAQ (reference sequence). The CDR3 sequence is CASNPSGGQETQYF. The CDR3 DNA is TGTGCCAGCAACCCTAGCGGGGGCCAAGAGACCCAGTACTTC.